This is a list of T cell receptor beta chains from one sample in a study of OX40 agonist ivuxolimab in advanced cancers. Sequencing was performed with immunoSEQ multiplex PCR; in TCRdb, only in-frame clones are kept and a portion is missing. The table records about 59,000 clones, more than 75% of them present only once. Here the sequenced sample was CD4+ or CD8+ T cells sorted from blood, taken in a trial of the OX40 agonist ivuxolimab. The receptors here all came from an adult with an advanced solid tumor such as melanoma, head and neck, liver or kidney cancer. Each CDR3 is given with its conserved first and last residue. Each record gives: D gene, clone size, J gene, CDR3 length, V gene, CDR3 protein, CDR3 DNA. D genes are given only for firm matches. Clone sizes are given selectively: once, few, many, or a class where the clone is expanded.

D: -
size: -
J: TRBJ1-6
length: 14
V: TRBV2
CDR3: CASRRRDNNSPLHF
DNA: TGTGCCAGCAGGCGTCGAGACAATAATTCACCCCTCCACTTT

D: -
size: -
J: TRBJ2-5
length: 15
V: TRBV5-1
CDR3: CASSSGPASSETQYF
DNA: TGCGCCAGCAGCTCGGGACCTGCCTCCTCAGAGACCCAGTACTTC

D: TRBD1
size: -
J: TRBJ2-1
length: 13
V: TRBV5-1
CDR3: CASRRTGGNEQFF
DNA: TGCGCCAGCAGGAGGACAGGGGGCAATGAGCAGTTCTTC

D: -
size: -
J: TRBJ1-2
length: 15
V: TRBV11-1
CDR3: CASTVYLHLNYGYTF
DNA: TGTGCCAGCACCGTTTATTTACACTTAAACTATGGCTACACCTTC

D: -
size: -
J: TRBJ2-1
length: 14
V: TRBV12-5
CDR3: CASGLVGRGNEQFF
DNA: TGTGCTAGTGGTTTGGTCGGAAGGGGCAATGAGCAGTTCTTC

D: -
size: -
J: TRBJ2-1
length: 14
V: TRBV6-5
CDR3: CASSYSGTNNEQFF
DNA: TGTGCCAGCAGTTACTCGGGGACCAACAATGAGCAGTTCTTC

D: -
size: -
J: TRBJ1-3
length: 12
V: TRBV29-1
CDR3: CSAGLPGNTIYF
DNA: TGCAGCGCGGGACTTCCTGGAAACACCATATATTTT

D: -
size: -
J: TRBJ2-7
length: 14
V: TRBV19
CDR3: CASSLTGETYEQYF
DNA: TGTGCCAGTAGTTTGACAGGTGAAACCTACGAGCAGTACTTC

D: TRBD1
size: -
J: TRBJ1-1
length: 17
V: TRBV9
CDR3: CASSSPRDRALDTEAFF
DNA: TGTGCCAGCAGCTCACCCCGGGACAGGGCCTTGGACACTGAAGCTTTCTTT

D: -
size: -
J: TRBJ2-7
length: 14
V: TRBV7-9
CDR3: CASSLDLGPYEQYF
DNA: TGTGCCAGCAGCTTAGATCTGGGGCCCTACGAGCAGTACTTC

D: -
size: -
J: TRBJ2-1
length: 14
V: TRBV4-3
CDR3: CASSQEGWRREQFF
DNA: TGCGCCAGCAGCCAAGAGGGATGGCGGCGTGAGCAGTTCTTC

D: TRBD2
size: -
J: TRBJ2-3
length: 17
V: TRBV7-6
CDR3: CASSLETSGSRTDTQYF
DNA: TGTGCCAGCAGCTTAGAAACTAGCGGGAGCCGCACAGATACGCAGTATTTT

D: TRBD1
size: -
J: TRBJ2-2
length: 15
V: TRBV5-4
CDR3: CATNLRQGDTGELFF
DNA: TGTGCCACCAACCTAAGACAGGGGGATACCGGGGAGCTGTTTTTT

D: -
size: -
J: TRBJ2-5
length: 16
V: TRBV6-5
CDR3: CASSSLEGAYQETQYF
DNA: TGTGCCAGCAGTTCTCTGGAGGGGGCCTACCAAGAGACCCAGTACTTC

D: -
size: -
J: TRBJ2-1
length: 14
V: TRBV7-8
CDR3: CASGGGLAYNEQFF
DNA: TGTGCCAGCGGTGGGGGATTGGCCTACAATGAGCAGTTCTTC

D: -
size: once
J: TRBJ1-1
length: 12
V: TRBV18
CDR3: CASSQPNTEAFF
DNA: TGTGCCAGCTCACAGCCGAACACTGAAGCTTTCTTT

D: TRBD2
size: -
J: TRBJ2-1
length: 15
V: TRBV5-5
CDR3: CASSFSGLAYNEQFF
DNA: TGTGCCAGCAGCTTCTCCGGACTAGCCTACAATGAGCAGTTCTTC

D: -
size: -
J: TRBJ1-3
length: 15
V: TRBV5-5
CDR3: CASTTLSGSGNTIYF
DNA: TGTGCCAGCACCACCTTAAGCGGCTCTGGAAACACCATATATTTT

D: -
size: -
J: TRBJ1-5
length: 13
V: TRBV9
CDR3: CASSVALSQPQHF
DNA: TGTGCCAGCAGCGTAGCTTTGAGTCAGCCCCAGCATTTT

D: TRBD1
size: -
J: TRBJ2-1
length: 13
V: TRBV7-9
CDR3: CASSSRGQGEQFF
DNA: TGTGCCAGCAGCTCACGTGGACAGGGTGAGCAGTTCTTC

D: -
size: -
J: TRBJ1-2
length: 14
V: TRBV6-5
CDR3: CASSYRDGTRGYTF
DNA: TGTGCCAGCAGTTACCGGGACGGAACGCGGGGCTACACCTTC

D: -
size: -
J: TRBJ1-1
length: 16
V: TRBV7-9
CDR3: CASSPPGSDIGTEAFF
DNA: TGTGCCAGCAGCCCTCCTGGCTCCGATATTGGCACTGAAGCTTTCTTT

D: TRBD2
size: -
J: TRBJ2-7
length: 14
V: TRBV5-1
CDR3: CASSYGRADYEQYF
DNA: TGCGCCAGCAGCTACGGGAGGGCCGACTACGAGCAGTACTTC

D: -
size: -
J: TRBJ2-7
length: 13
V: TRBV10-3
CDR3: CAISDQVSDEQYF
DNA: TGTGCCATCAGTGATCAGGTATCCGACGAGCAGTACTTC

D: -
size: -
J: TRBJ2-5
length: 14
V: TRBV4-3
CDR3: CASSQELARETQYF
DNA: TGCGCCAGCAGCCAAGAGTTAGCGCGAGAGACCCAGTACTTC

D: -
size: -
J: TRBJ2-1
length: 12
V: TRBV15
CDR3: CATSRDYHEQFF
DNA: TGTGCCACCAGCAGAGATTACCATGAGCAGTTCTTC

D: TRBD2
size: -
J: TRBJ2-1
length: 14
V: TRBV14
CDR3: CASSRTSGYNEQFF
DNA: TGTGCCAGCAGCCGGACTAGCGGCTACAATGAGCAGTTCTTC

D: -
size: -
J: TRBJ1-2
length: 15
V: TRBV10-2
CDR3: CASRENTGAAGGYTF
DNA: TGCGCCAGCAGGGAAAATACAGGAGCTGCTGGTGGCTACACCTTC

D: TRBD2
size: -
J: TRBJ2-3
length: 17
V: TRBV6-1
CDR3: CASSEFKAGGGTDTQYF
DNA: TGTGCCAGCAGTGAATTTAAAGCGGGAGGGGGCACAGATACGCAGTATTTT

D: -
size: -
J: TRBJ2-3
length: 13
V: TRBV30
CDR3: CAWSGGGTDTQYF
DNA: TGTGCCTGGAGTGGGGGGGGCACAGATACGCAGTATTTT

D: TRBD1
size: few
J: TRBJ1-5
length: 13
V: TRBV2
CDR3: CATRDRVYQPQHF
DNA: TGTGCCACCAGGGACAGGGTTTATCAGCCCCAGCATTTT

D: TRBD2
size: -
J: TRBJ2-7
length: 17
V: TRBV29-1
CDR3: CSVAGLAGARSSYEQYF
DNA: TGCAGCGTCGCGGGTCTAGCGGGGGCCAGGAGCTCCTACGAGCAGTACTTC

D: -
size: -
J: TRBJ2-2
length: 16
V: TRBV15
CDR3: CATRSLVGRDTGELFF
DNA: TGTGCCACCAGATCACTTGTAGGCAGGGACACCGGGGAGCTGTTTTTT

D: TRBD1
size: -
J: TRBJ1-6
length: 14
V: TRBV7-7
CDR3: CASSLGQGGSPLHF
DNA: TGTGCCAGCAGCTTAGGACAGGGAGGTTCACCCCTCCACTTT

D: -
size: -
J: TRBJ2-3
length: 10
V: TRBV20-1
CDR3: CSASSNTQYF
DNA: TGCAGTGCTAGTTCTAATACGCAGTATTTT

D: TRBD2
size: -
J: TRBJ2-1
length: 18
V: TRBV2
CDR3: CASSDIVVAGVPYNEQFF
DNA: TGTGCCAGCAGTGATATCGTAGTAGCGGGGGTCCCTTACAATGAGCAGTTCTTC

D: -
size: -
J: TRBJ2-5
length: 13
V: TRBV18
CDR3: CASSFGREETQYF
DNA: TGTGCCAGCTCATTCGGCAGGGAAGAGACCCAGTACTTC

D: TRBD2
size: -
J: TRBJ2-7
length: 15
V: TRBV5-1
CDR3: CASSSSGTSSYEQYF
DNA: TGCGCCAGCAGCTCTAGCGGGACAAGCTCCTACGAGCAGTACTTC

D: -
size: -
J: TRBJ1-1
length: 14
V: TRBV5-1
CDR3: CASSLTALNTEAFF
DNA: TGCGCCAGCAGCTTGACAGCACTGAACACTGAAGCTTTCTTT

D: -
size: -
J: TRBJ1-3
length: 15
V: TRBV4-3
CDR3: CASSQDSGSGNTIYF
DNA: TGCGCCAGCAGCCAGGACTCAGGATCGGGAAACACCATATATTTT

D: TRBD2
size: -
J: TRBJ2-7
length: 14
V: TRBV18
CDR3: CASSPGLAGAEQYF
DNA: TGTGCCAGCTCACCGGGACTAGCGGGAGCCGAGCAGTACTTC

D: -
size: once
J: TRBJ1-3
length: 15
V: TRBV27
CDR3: CVTARGGSSGNTIYF
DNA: TGTGTCACCGCCCGTGGAGGGAGCTCTGGAAACACCATATATTTT

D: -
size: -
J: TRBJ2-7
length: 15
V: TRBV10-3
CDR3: CAISPRTASSYEQYF
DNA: TGTGCCATCAGCCCACGGACAGCTTCTTCCTACGAGCAGTACTTC

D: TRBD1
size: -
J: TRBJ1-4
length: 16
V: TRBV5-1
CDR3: CASSLTGQGGGEKLFF
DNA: TGCGCCAGCAGCTTGACGGGACAGGGGGGCGGTGAAAAACTGTTTTTT

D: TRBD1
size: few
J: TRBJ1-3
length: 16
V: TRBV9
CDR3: CASSVTGDSGGNTIYF
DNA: TGTGCCAGCAGCGTCACAGGGGATTCGGGCGGAAACACCATATATTTT

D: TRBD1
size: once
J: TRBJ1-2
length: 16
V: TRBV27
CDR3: CASSRRLGQGTYGYTF
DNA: TGTGCCAGCAGCCGTCGATTGGGACAGGGGACCTATGGCTACACCTTC

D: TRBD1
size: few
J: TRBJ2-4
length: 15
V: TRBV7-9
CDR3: CASSFLSGQGDIQYF
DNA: TGTGCCAGCAGCTTTTTATCAGGACAGGGAGACATTCAGTACTTC

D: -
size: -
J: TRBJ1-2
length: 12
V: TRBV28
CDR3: CAGLDGNYGYTF
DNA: TGTGCCGGCCTCGACGGAAACTATGGCTACACCTTC

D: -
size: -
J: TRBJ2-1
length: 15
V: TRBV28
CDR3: CASSDISGDYNEQFF
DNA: TGTGCCAGCAGTGACATCAGTGGGGACTACAATGAGCAGTTCTTC

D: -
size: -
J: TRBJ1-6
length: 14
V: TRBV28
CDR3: CASSFGGSGSPLHF
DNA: TGTGCCAGCAGTTTCGGGGGCTCGGGTTCACCCCTCCACTTT

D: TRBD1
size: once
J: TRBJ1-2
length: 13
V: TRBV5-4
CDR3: CASSFSGTGFETF
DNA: TGTGCCAGCAGCTTTTCCGGGACAGGGTTCGAGACCTTC

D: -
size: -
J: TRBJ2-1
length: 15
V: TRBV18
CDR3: CASSPRGDQRDEQFF
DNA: TGTGCCAGCTCACCGCGCGGGGACCAGAGGGATGAGCAGTTCTTC